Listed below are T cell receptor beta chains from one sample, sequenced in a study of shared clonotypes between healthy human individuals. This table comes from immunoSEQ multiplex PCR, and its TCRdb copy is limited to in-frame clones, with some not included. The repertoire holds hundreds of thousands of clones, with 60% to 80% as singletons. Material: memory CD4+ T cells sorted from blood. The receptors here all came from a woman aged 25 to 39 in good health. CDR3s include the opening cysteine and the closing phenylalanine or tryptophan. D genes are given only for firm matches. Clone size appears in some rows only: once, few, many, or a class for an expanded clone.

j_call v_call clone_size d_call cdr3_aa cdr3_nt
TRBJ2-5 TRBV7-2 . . CASSHPRIETQYF TGTGCCAGCAGCCATCCCCGGATTGAGACCCAGTACTTC
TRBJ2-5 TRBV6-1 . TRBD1 CASRDRHVADETQYF TGTGCCAGCCGGGACAGGCATGTTGCGGACGAGACCCAGTACTTC
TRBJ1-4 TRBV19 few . CASSFQGKATNEKLFF TGTGCCAGTAGTTTTCAGGGAAAGGCAACTAATGAAAAACTGTTTTTT
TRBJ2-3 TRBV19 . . CASSIGLFYTDTQYF TGTGCCAGTAGTATTGGTCTATTCTACACAGATACGCAGTATTTT
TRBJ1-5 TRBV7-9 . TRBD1 CASSSQGGGQPQHF TGTGCCAGCAGCTCACAGGGGGGTGGGCAGCCCCAGCATTTT
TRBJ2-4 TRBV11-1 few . CASATISQGGIQYF TGTGCCAGCGCTACAATTTCCCAGGGTGGCATTCAGTACTTC
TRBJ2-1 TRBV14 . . CASSQVYEQFF TGTGCCAGCAGCCAAGTTTATGAGCAGTTCTTC
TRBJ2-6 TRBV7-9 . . CASSLNHQGSSGANVLTF TGTGCCAGCAGCTTAAATCACCAGGGTAGCTCTGGGGCCAACGTCCTGACTTTC
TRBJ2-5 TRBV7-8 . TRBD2 CASSSGTSGRAETQYF TGTGCCAGCAGCTCAGGGACTAGCGGGAGGGCAGAGACCCAGTACTTC
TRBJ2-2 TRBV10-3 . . CAISREGANTGELFF TGTGCCATCAGTAGGGAGGGGGCGAACACCGGGGAGCTGTTTTTT
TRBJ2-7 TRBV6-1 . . CASTGILYEQYF TGTGCCAGCACAGGGATACTTTACGAGCAGTACTTC
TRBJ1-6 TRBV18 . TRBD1 CASSAGQGDSPLHF TGTGCCAGCTCAGCCGGACAGGGGGATTCACCCCTCCACTTT
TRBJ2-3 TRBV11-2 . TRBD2 CASSLVSGAAWDTQYF TGTGCCAGCAGCTTAGTTAGCGGGGCAGCATGGGATACGCAGTATTTT
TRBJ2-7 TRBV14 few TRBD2 CASSQQSGGLYEQYF TGTGCCAGCAGCCAACAAAGCGGGGGTCTCTACGAGCAGTACTTC
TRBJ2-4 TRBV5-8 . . CASSLGGTSLAKNIQYF TGTGCCAGCAGCTTGGGGGGAACTAGTCTAGCCAAAAACATTCAGTACTTC
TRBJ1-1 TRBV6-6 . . CASSSPWAGGTEAFF TGTGCCAGCAGTTCACCCTGGGCGGGGGGAACTGAAGCTTTCTTT
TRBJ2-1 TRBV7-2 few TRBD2 CASSTRTSYNEQFF TGTGCCAGCAGCACAAGGACTAGCTATAATGAGCAGTTCTTC
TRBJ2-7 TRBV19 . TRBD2 CASSPRTSGAYEQYF TGTGCCAGTAGCCCGCGGACTAGCGGGGCCTACGAGCAGTACTTC
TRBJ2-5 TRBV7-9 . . CASSPPRRGLQETQYF TGTGCCAGCAGCCCCCCGAGAAGGGGACTCCAAGAGACCCAGTACTTC
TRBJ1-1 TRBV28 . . CASSTINRHTEAFF TGTGCCAGCAGTACCATAAACAGGCACACTGAAGCTTTCTTT